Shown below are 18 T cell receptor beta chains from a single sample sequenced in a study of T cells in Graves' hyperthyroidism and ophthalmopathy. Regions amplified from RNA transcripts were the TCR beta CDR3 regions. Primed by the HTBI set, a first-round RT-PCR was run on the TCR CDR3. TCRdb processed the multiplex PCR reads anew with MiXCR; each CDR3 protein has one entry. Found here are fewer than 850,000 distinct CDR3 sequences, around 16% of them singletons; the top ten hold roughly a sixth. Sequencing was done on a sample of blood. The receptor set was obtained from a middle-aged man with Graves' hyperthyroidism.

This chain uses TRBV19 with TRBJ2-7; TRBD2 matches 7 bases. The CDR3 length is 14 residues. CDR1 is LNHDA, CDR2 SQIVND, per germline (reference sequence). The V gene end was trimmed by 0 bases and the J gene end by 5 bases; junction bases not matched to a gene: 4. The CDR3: CASSIELATHEQYF. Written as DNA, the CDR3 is TGTGCCAGTAGTATAGAACTAGCGACCCACGAGCAGTACTTC.

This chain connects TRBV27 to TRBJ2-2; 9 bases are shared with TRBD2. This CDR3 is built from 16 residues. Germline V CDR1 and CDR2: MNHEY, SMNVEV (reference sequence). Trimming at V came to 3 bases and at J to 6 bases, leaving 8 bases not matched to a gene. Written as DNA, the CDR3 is TGTGCCAGCAGTTTTTATGGCGGGAGGGCCCCCGGGGAGCTGTTTTTT. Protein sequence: CASSFYGGRAPGELFF.

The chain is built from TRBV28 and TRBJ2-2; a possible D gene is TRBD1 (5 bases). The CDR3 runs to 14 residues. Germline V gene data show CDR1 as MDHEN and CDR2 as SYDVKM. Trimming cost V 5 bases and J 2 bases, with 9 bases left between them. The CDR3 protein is CASSARVNTGELFF. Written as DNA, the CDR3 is TGTGCCAGCAGTGCCAGGGTAAACACCGGGGAGCTGTTTTTT.

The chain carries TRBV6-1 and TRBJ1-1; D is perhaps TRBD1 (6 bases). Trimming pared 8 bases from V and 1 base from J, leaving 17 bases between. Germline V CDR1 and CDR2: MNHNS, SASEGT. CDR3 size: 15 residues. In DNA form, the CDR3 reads TGTGCCAGCGCCCGGGGGGCCGCAGCGAACACTGAAGCTTTCTTT. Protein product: CASARGAAANTEAFF.

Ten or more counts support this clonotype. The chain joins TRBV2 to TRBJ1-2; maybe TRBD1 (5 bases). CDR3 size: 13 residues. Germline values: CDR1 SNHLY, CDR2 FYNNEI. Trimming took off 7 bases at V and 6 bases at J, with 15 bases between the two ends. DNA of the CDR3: TGTGCCAGCAATCAGGGAGTAATTGATGGCTACACCTTC. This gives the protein CASNQGVIDGYTF.

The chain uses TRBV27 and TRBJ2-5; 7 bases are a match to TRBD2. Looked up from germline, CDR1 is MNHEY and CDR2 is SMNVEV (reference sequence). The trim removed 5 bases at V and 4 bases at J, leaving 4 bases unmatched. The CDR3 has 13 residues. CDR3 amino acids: CASSLAEAETQYF. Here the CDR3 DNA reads TGTGCCAGCAGTCTAGCGGAGGCAGAGACCCAGTACTTC.

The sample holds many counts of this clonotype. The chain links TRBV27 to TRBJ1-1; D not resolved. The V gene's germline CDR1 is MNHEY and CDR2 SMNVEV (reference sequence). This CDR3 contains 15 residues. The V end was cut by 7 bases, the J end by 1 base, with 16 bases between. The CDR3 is CASKRAVTGNTEAFF. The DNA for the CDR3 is TGTGCCAGCAAACGGGCCGTGACGGGGAACACTGAAGCTTTCTTT.

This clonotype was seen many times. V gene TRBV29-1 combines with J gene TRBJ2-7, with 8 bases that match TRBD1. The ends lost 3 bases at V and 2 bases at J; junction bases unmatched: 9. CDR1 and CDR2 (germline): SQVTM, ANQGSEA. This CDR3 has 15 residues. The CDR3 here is CSVETDRDATYEQYF. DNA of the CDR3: TGCAGCGTTGAGACGGACAGGGATGCGACCTACGAGCAGTACTTC.

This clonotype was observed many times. CDR3 sequence (DNA): TGTGCCAGCAGTACCACTAGCGGGAGTTCCTACAATGAGCAGTTCTTC. Protein sequence: CASSTTSGSSYNEQFF. This chain uses TRBV11-1 with TRBJ2-1, with TRBD2 matching 11 bases. V was clipped by 6 bases and J by 1 base; unmatched bases: 5. CDR1 and CDR2 from the germline V gene are SGHAT and FQDESV (reference sequence). This CDR3 has 16 amino acids.

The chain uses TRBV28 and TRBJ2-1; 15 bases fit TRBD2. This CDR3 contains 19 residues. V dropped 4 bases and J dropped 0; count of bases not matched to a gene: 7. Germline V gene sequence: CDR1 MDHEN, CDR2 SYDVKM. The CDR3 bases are TGTGCCAGCAGTTACGGACTAGCGGGAGGGCCGAGCTCCTACAATGAGCAGTTCTTC. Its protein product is CASSYGLAGGPSSYNEQFF.

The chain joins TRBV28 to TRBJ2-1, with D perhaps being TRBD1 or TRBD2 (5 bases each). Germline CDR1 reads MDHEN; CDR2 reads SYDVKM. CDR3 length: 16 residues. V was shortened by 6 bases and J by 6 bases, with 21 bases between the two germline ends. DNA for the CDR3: TGTGCCAGCAGCCGCCCCCCCGGGACGGCGGTCAATGAGCAGTTCTTC. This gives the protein CASSRPPGTAVNEQFF.

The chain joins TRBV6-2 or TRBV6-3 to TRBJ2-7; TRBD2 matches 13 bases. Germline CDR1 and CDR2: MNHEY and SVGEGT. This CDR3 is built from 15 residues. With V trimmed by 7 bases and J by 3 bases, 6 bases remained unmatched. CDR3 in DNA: TGTGCCAGCACCCCGGGACTAGCGGGACGCTACGAGCAGTACTTC. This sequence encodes CASTPGLAGRYEQYF.

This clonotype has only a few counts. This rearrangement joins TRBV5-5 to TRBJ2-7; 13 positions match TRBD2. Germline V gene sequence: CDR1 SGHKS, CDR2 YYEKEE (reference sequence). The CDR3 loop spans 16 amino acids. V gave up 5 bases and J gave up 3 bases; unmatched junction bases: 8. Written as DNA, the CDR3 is TGTGCCAGCAGTTCGTCGACTAGCGGGAGGCTCTACGAGCAGTACTTC. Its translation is CASSSSTSGRLYEQYF.

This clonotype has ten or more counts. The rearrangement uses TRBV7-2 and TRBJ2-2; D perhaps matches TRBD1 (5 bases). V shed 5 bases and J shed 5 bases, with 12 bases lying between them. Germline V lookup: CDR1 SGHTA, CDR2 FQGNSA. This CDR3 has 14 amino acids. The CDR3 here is CASSVGQPTGELFF. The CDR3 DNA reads TGTGCCAGCAGCGTGGGGCAGCCGACCGGGGAGCTGTTTTTT.

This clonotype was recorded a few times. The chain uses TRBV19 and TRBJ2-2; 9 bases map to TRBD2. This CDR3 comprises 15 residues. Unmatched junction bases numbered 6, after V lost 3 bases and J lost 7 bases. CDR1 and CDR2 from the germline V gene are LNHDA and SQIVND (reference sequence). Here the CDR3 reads CASSMGLAGIGELFF. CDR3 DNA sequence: TGTGCCAGTAGTATGGGCCTAGCGGGAATCGGGGAGCTGTTTTTT. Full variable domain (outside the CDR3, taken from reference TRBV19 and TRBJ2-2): DGGITQSPKYLFRKEGQNVTLSCEQNLNHDAMYWYRQDPGQGLRLIYYSQIVNDFQKGDIAEGYSVSREKKESFPLTVTSAQKNPTAFYLCASSMGLAGIGELFFGEGSRLTVL.

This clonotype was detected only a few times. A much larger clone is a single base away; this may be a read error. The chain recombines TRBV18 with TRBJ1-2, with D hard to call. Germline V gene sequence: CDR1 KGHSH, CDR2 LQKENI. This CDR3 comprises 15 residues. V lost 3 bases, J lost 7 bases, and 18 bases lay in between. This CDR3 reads CASSPPPSGGSGYTF. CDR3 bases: TGTGCCAGCTCACCCCCCCCTTCTGGAGGCTCTGGCTACACCTTC.

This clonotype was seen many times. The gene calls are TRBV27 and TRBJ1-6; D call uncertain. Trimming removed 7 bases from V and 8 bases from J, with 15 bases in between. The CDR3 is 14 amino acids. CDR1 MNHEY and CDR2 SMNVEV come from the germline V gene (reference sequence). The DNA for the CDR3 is TGTGCCAGCACGTCGGACCATTGGGATTCACCCCTCCACTTT. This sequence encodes CASTSDHWDSPLHF.

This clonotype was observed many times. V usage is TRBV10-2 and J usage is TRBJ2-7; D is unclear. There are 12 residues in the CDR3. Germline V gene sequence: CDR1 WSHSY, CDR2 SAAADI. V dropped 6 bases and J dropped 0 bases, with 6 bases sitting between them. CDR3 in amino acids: CASRDDSYEQYF. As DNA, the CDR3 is TGCGCCAGCAGGGACGACTCCTACGAGCAGTACTTC.